This TCR beta chain derives from a study of blood T cell repertoires in COVID-19. Study-wide context: Material from acute and convalescent COVID-19 was sourced from the United States, Italy and Spain. The cDNA or gDNA used as material had been derived from T cells, B-cell-depleted T cells, or PBMCs.

This CDR3 is built from 16 residues. The germline V gene has CDR1 LNHDA and CDR2 SQIVND (reference sequence). Trimming took 1 base from V and 3 from J; bases not matched to a gene: 3. TCRdb's table, derived via immunoSEQ multiplex PCR, lists solely in-frame clones and lacks some. The top ten clones hold over 1.5% of a sample with roughly 240,000 clones, about 80% of them seen once. This chain uses TRBV19 with TRBJ2-4; 10 bases are shared with TRBD2. This clonotype was sampled from an elderly woman with acute or convalescent COVID-19. The sequenced sample consisted of peripheral blood. CDR3 nucleotides: TGTGCCAGTAGTATAGCACTAGCGGGAATCAAAAACATTCAGTACTTC. It translates to CASSIALAGIKNIQYF.